The clone carrying this T cell receptor beta chain was seen repeatedly, ten times or more. Its antigen is not identified. The sample originates from a study of early T cells in non-severe SARS-CoV-2 infection. Across the study: Sequencing input comprised bulk RNA from unsorted whole blood; chain pairing was not available. Notes on the study in general: Missing private and CD4 specificities, VDJdb matching favored anti-spike CD8 responses.

Researchers attached unique molecular identifiers to individual cDNA molecules. Using its own MiXCR run on the 5' RACE reads, TCRdb lists one record per CDR3 protein. The table has approximately 76,000 distinct CDR3 sequences, around an eighth seen once. The CDR3 is made up of 13 amino acids. The V and J ends lost 6 bases and 0 bases respectively, with 6 bases between them. The sequencing input was whole blood. The chain recombines TRBV12-3 or TRBV12-4 with TRBJ1-5; D is unresolved. This clonotype was obtained from an adult who was a healthcare worker with PCR-confirmed SARS-CoV-2 infection or an uninfected control (not recorded which). CDR3 coding DNA: TGTGCCAGCAGCCCGAATAGCAATCAGCCCCAGCATTTT. Its translation: CASSPNSNQPQHF.